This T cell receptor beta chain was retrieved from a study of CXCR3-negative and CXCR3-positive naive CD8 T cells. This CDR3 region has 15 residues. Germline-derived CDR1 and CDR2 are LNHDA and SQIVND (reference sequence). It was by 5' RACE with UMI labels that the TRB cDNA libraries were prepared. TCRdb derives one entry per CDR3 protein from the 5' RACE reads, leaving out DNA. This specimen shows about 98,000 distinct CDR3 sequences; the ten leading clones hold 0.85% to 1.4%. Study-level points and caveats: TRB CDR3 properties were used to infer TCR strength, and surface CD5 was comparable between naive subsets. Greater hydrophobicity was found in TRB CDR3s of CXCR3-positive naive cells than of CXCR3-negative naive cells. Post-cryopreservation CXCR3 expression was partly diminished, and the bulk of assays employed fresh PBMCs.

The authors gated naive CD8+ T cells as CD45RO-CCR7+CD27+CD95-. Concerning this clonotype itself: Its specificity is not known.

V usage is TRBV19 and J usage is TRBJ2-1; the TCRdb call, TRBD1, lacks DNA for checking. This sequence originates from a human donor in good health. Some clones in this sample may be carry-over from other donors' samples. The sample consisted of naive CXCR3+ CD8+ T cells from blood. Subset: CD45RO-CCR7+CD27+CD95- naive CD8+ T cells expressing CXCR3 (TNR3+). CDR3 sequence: CASSIQGGGLIEQFF.